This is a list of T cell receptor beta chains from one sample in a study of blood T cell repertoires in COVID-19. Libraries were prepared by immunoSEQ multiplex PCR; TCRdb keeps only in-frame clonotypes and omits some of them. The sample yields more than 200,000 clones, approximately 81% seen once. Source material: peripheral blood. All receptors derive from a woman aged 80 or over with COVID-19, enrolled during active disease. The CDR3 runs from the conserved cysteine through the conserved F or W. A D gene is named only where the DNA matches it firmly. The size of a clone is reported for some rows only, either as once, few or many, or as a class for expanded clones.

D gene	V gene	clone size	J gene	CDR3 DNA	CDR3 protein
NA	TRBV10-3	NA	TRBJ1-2	TGTGCCATCAGCCTCCTCGGACAGCGCGTTAACTATGGCTACACCTTC	CAISLLGQRVNYGYTF
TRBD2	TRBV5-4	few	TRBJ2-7	TGTGCCAGCAGCTTGGAAGGCGGGGGGCCCTACGAGCAGTACTTC	CASSLEGGGPYEQYF
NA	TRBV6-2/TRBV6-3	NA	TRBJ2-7	TGTGCCAGCAGTTACGACAGAACCTACGAGCAGTACTTC	CASSYDRTYEQYF
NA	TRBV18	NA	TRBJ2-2	TGTGCCAGCTCATCGCAGGACTTAGGGGAGCTGTTTTTT	CASSSQDLGELFF
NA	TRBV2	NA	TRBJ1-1	TGTGCCAGCACCGAAGACAGAAACACTGAAGCTTTCTTT	CASTEDRNTEAFF
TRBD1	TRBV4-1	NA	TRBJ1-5	TGCGCCAGCAGCCCGGGACAGGTCTATCAGCCCCAGCATTTT	CASSPGQVYQPQHF
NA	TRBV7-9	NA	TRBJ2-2	TGTGCCAGCACCTTAACAGGGATCACCGGGGAGCTGTTTTTT	CASTLTGITGELFF
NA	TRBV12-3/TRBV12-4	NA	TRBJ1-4	TGTGCCAGCAGGCGAACTAATGAAAAACTGTTTTTT	CASRRTNEKLFF
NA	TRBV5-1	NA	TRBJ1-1	TGCGCCAGCAATCGCTTCGACAAGAACACTGAAGCTTTCTTT	CASNRFDKNTEAFF
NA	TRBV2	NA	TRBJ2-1	TGTGCCAGCAGTGAAGGTGGCAGGGCTATTGAGCAGTTCTTC	CASSEGGRAIEQFF
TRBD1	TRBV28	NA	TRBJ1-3	TGTGCCAGCCTTGGGACAGTAAAAGACACCATATATTTT	CASLGTVKDTIYF
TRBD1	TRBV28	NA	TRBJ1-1	TGTGCCAGCAACGAACCGGGACAGGGGAGGTCTGAAGCTTTCTTT	CASNEPGQGRSEAFF
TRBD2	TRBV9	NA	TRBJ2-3	TGTGCCAGCAGCGTAGGAGCGGGGGGCCACACAGATACGCAGTATTTT	CASSVGAGGHTDTQYF
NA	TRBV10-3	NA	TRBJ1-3	TGTGCCATCAGTGACCAGGTCTCTGGAAACACCATATATTTT	CAISDQVSGNTIYF